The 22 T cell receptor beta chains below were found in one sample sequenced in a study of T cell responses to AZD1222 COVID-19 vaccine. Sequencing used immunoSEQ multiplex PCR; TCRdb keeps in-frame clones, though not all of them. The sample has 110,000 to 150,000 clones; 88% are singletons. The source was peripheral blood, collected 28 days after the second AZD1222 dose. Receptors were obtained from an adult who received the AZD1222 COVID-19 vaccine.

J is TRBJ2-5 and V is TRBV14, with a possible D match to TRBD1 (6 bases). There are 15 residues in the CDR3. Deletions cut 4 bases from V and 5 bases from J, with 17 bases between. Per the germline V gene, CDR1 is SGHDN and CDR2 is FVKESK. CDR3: CASSLTGTPPETQYF. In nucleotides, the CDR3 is TGTGCCAGCAGCCTCACCGGGACACCTCCGGAGACCCAGTACTTC.

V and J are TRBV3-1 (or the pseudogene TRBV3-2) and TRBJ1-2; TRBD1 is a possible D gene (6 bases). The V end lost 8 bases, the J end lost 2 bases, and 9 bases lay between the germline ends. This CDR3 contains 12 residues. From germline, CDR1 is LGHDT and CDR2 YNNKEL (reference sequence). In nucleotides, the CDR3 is TGTGCCAGCGCCCAGGGGAACTATGGCTACACCTTC. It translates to CASAQGNYGYTF.

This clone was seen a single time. The CDR3 DNA is TGTGCCATCAGTGCAGGGATAGCCTATAATTCACCCCTCCACTTT. Translation gives CAISAGIAYNSPLHF. This chain links TRBV10-3 with TRBJ1-6, with a weak D call TRBD1 (5 bases). V lost 4 bases and J lost 2, with 9 bases in between. From germline, CDR1 is ENHRY and CDR2 SYGVKD. The CDR3 has 15 amino acids.

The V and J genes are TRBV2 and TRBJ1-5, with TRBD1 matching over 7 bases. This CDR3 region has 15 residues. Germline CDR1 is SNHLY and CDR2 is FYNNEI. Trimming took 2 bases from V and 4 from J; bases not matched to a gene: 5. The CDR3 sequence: CASSESTGRNQPQHF. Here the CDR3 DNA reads TGTGCCAGCAGTGAATCGACAGGGAGGAATCAGCCCCAGCATTTT.

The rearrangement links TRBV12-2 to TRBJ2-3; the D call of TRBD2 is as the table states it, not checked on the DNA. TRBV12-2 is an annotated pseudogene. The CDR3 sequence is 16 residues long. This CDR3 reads CASKTTSGDSTDTQYF. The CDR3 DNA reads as TGTGCAAGTAAAACTACTAGCGGTGATAGCACAGATACGCAGTATTTT.

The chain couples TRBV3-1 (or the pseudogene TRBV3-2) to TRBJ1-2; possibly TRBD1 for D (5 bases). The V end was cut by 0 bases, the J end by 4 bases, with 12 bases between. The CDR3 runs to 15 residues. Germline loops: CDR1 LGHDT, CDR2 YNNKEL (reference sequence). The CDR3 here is CASSQEALGVYGYTF. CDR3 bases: TGTGCCAGCAGCCAAGAGGCGCTGGGGGTCTATGGCTACACCTTC.

CDR3 in amino acids: CASSLIEKGPYNEQFF. The DNA of the CDR3 is TGCGCCAGCAGCTTGATCGAGAAAGGCCCATACAATGAGCAGTTCTTC. The chain recombines TRBV5-1 with TRBJ2-1, with D unclear. CDR3 length equals 16 residues. With 1 base removed from V and 4 bases from J, the gap between germline ends came to 15 bases. CDR1 SGHRS and CDR2 YFSETQ come from the germline V gene.

As DNA, the CDR3 is TGTGCCAGCAGTTCTCTGTCCTATAATTCACCCCTCCACTTT. As protein: CASSSLSYNSPLHF. The chain joins TRBV27 to TRBJ1-6; D gene unclear. The CDR3 totals 14 residues. V was clipped by 4 bases and J by 1 base, with 5 bases between them. CDR1 is MNHEY, CDR2 SMNVEV, per germline (reference sequence).

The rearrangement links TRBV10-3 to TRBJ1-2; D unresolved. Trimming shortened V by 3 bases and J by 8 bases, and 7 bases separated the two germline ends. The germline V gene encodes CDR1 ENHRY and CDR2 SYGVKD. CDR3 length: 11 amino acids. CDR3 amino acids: CAISDSLGYTF. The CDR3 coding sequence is TGTGCCATCAGTGACAGTTTAGGCTACACCTTC.

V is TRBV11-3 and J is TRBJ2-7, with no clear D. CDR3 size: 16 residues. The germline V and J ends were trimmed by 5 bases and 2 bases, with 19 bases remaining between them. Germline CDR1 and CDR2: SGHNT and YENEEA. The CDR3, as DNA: TGTGCCAGCAGCCAAGGGTTTAGAGAACCACCCTACGAGCAGTACTTC. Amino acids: CASSQGFREPPYEQYF. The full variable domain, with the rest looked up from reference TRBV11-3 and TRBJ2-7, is EAGVVQSPRYKIIEKKQPVAFWCNPISGHNTLYWYLQNLGQGPELLIRYENEEAVDDSQLPKDRFSAERLKGVDSTLKIQPAELGDSAVYLCASSQGFREPPYEQYFGPGTRLTVT.

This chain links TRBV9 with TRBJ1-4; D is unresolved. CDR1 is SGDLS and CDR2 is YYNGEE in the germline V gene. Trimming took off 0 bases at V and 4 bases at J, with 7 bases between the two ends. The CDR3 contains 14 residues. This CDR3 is CASSVADGNEKLFF. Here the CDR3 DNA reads TGTGCCAGCAGCGTAGCGGACGGTAATGAAAAACTGTTTTTT.

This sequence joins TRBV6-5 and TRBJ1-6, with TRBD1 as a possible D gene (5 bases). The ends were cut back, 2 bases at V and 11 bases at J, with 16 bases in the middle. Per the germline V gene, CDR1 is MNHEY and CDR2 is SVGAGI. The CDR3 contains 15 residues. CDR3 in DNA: TGTGCCAGCAGTTACAACAGCAGGGTGTCGACACCCCTCCACTTT. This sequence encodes CASSYNSRVSTPLHF.

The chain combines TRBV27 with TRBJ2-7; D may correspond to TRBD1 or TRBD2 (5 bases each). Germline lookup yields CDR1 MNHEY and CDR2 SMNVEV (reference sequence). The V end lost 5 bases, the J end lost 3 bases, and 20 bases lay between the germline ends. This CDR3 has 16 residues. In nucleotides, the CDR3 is TGTGCCAGCAGTCGCAAACGGGACGTTAACTTCTACGAGCAGTACTTC. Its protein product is CASSRKRDVNFYEQYF.

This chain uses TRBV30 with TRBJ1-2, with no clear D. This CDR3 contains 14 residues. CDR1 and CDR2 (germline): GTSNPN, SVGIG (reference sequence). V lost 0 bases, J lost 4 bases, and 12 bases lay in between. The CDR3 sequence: CAWSVAGVLYGYTF. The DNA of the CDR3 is TGTGCCTGGAGTGTAGCCGGAGTTCTCTATGGCTACACCTTC.

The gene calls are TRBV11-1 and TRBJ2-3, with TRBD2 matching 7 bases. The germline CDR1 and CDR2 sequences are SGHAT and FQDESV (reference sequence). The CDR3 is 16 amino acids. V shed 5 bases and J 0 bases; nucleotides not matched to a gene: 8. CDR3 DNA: TGTGCCAGCAGCCCTTGGGGTAGCGGGAGCACAGATACGCAGTATTTT. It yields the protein CASSPWGSGSTDTQYF.

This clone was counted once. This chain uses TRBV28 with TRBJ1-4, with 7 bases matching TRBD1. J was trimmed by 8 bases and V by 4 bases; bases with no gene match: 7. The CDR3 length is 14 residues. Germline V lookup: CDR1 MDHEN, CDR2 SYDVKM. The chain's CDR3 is CASSSSRGAEKLFF. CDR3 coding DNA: TGTGCCAGCAGTTCTTCCAGGGGGGCGGAAAAACTGTTTTTT.

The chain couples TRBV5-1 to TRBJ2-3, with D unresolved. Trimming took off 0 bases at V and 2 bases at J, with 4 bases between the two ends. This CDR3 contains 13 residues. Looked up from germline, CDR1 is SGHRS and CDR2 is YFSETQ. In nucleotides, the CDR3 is TGCGCCAGCAGCTTGGACTACACAGATACGCAGTATTTT. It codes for CASSLDYTDTQYF.

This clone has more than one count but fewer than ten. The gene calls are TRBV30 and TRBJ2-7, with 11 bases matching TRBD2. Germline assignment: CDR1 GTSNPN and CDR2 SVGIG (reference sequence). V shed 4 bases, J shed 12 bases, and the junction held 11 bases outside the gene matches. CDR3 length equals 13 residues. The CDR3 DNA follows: TGTGCCTGGAAGGGACTAGCGGCGCCGGATCCGTACTTC. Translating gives CAWKGLAAPDPYF.

CDR3 loop: CASSFSFSGSNQPQHF. The CDR3 coding sequence is TGTGCCAGCAGTTTCTCCTTTTCAGGTAGCAATCAGCCCCAGCATTTT. J is TRBJ1-5 and V is TRBV6-5; no reliable D call. Germline values: CDR1 MNHEY, CDR2 SVGAGI. Between the trimmed V and J ends, which lost 4 bases and 0 bases, there was a span of 13 bases. The CDR3 length is 16 residues.

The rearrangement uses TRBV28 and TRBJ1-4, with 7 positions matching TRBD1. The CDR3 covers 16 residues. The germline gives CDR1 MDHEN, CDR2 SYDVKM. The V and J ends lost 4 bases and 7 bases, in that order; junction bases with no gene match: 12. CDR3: CASSSTYRGSGEKLFF. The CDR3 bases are TGTGCCAGCAGTTCGACTTACAGGGGATCGGGTGAAAAACTGTTTTTT. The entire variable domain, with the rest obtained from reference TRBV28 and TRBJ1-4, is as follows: DVKVTQSSRYLVKRTGEKVFLECVQDMDHENMFWYRQDPGLGLRLIYFSYDVKMKEKGDIPEGYSVSREKKERFSLILESASTNQTSMYLCASSSTYRGSGEKLFFGSGTQLSVL.

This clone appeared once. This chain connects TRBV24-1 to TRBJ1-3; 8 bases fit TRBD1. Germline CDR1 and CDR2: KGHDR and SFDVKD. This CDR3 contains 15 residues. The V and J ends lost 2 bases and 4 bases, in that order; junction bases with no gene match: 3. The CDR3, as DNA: TGTGCCACCAGTGATTACGGGACAGGAGGAAACACCATATATTTT. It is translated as CATSDYGTGGNTIYF.

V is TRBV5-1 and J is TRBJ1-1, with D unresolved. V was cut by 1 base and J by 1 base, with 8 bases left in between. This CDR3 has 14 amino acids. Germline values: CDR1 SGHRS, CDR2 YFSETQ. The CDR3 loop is CASSLKRGNTEAFF. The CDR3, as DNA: TGCGCCAGCAGCTTGAAACGCGGGAACACTGAAGCTTTCTTT. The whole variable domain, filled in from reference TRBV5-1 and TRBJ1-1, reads KAGVTQTPRYLIKTRGQQVTLSCSPISGHRSVSWYQQTPGQGLQFLFEYFSETQRNKGNFPGRFSGRQFSNSRSEMNVSTLELGDSALYLCASSLKRGNTEAFFGQGTRLTVV.